This record covers a single TCR beta chain. Authors' methods: It was from reference gene primer amplification that nucleated cell counts were estimated. Sequencing was performed with immunoSEQ multiplex PCR; in TCRdb, only in-frame clones are kept and a portion is missing. V and J calls and clone size are those listed in that table; D and trimming were worked out from the DNA. The sample consists of about 320,000 clones, approximately 90% of them appearing once. The record originates from a study of blood T cell repertoires in COVID-19. Looking at the study overall: The samples span acute and convalescent COVID-19 from the United States, Italy and Spain.

The CDR3 extends over 14 amino acids. J gave up 5 bases and V 7 bases, and 1 base lay outside the gene matches. Germline CDR1 and CDR2: SNHLY and FYNNEI. Source material: peripheral blood. The rearrangement uses TRBV2 and TRBJ2-5, with 16 nucleotides matching TRBD2. This clonotype was obtained from a woman younger than 45 with COVID-19, enrolled during active disease. CDR3 coding DNA: TGTGCCAGCAAGGGACTAGCGGGGGGGGAGACCCAGTACTTC. Translation gives CASKGLAGGETQYF.